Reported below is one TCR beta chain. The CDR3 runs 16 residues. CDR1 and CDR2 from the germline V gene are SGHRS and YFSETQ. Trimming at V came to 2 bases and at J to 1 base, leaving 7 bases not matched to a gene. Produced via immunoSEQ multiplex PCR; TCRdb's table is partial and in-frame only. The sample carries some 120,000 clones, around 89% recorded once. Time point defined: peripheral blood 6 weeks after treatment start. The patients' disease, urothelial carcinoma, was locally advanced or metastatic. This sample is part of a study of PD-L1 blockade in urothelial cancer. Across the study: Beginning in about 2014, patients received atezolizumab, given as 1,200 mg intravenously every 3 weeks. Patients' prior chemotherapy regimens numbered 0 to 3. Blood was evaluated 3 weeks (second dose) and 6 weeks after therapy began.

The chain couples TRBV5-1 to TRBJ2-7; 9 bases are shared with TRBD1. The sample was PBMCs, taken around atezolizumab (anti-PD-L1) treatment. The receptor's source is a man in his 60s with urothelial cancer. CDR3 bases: TGCGCCAGCAGCTTTAAGGGACAGGGAATGTCCTACGAGCAGTACTTC. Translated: CASSFKGQGMSYEQYF.